This TCR beta chain originates from a study of blood T cell repertoires in COVID-19. Study at large: Acute and convalescent COVID-19 samples came from the United States, Italy and Spain. Sample material is recorded as cDNA or gDNA derived from T cells, B-cell-depleted T cells, or PBMCs.

Authors' methods: It was from reference gene primer amplification that nucleated cell counts were estimated. The assay was immunoSEQ multiplex PCR, and TCRdb's table has in-frame clones only and misses some. The DNA gave D and trimming, while V, J and clone size come from that table. The table lists about 100,000 clones, about 88% of them singletons. CDR1 and CDR2 (germline): SNHLY, FYNNEI. V was trimmed by 6 bases and J by 1 base, leaving 11 bases between them. The CDR3 has 14 amino acids. V and J are TRBV2 and TRBJ2-3; a possible D gene is TRBD1 (7 bases). This receptor was identified in a young man in a cohort sampled during active COVID-19. Specimen: peripheral blood. CDR3 residues: CASREGAGTDTQYF. The CDR3 bases are TGTGCCAGCAGGGAGGGGGCGGGCACAGATACGCAGTATTTT. Combining the CDR3 with reference TRBV2 and TRBJ2-3 gives the whole variable domain EPEVTQTPSHQVTQMGQEVILRCVPISNHLYFYWYRQILGQKVEFLVSFYNNEISEKSEIFDDQFSVERPDGSNFTLKIRSTKLEDSAMYFCASREGAGTDTQYFGPGTRLTVL.